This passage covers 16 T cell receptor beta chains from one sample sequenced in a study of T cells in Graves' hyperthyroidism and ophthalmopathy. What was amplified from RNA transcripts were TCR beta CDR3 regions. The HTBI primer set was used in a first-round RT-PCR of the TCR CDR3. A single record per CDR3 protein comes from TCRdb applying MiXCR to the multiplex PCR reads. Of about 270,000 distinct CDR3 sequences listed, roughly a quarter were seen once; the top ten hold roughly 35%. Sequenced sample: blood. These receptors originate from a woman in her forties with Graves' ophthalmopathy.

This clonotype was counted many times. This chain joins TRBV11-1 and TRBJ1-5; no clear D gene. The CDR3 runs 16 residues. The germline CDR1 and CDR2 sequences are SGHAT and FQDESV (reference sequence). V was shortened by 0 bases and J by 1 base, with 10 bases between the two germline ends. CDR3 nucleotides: TGTGCCAGCAGCTTAGCGGAGGGCCGCAGCAATCAGCCCCAGCATTTT. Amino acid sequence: CASSLAEGRSNQPQHF.

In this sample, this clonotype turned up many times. The DNA of the CDR3 is TGCGCCAGCAGCACCGGACTAGCGCGGAGTGGGGCCAAAAACATTCAGTACTTC. Protein product: CASSTGLARSGAKNIQYF. The V call is TRBV5-1, the J call TRBJ2-4, with 9 bases identical to TRBD2. There are 18 residues in the CDR3. The V and J ends lost 4 bases and 1 base, in that order; junction bases with no gene match: 12. Germline loops: CDR1 SGHRS, CDR2 YFSETQ. The full variable domain, completed using reference TRBV5-1 and TRBJ2-4, is KAGVTQTPRYLIKTRGQQVTLSCSPISGHRSVSWYQQTPGQGLQFLFEYFSETQRNKGNFPGRFSGRQFSNSRSEMNVSTLELGDSALYLCASSTGLARSGAKNIQYFGAGTRLSVL.

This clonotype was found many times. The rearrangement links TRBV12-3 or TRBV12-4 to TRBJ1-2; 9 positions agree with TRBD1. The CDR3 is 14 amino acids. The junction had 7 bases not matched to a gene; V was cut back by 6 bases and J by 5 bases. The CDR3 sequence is CASRGSGTGYGYTF. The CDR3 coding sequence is TGTGCCAGCAGGGGTTCCGGGACAGGGTATGGCTACACCTTC.

Written as DNA, the CDR3 is TGTGCCAGCAGCTTACGTTGGGGGAGCAATCAGCCCCAGCATTTT. Its translation: CASSLRWGSNQPQHF. The chain uses TRBV7-8 and TRBJ1-5; perhaps TRBD1 as D (5 bases). Trimming shortened V by 2 bases and J by 1 base, and 9 bases separated the two germline ends. The CDR3 is made up of 15 amino acids. Germline V gene data show CDR1 as SGHVS and CDR2 as FQNEAQ.

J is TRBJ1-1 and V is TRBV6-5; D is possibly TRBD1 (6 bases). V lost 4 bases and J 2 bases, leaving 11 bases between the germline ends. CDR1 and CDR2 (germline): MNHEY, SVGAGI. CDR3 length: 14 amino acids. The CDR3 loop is CASSFGQPNTEAFF. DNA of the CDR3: TGTGCCAGCAGTTTTGGACAGCCCAACACTGAAGCTTTCTTT.

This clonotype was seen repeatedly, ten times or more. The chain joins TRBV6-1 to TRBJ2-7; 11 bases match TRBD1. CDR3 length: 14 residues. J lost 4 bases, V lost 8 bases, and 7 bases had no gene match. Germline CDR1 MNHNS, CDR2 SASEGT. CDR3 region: CASQGQGGAYEQYF. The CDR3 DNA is TGTGCCAGCCAGGGACAGGGGGGGGCTTACGAGCAGTACTTC.

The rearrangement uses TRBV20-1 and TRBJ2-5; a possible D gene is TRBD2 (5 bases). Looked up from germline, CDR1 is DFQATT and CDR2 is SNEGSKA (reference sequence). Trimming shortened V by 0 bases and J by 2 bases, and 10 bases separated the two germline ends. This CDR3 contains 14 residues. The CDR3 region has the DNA TGCAGTGCTAGAGATCTGTGGAGGCAAGAGACCCAGTACTTC. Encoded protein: CSARDLWRQETQYF.

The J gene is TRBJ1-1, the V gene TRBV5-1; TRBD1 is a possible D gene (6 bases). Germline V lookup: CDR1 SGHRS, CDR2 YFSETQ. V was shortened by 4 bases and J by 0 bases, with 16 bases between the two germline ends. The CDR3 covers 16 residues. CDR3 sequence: CASSPDPGTLNTEAFF. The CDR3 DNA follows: TGCGCCAGCAGCCCCGATCCGGGGACACTGAACACTGAAGCTTTCTTT.

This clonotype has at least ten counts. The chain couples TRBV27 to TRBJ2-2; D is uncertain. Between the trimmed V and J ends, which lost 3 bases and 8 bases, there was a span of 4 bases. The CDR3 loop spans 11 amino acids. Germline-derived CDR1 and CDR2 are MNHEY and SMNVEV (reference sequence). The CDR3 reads CASSFAGELFF. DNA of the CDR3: TGTGCCAGCAGTTTCGCGGGGGAGCTGTTTTTT.

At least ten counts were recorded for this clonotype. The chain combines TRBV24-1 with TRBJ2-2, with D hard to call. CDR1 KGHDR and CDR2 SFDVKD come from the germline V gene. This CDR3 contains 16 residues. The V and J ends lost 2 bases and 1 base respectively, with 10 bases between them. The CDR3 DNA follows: TGTGCCACCAGTGATTCCGGGTTCCTGAACACCGGGGAGCTGTTTTTT. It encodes CATSDSGFLNTGELFF.

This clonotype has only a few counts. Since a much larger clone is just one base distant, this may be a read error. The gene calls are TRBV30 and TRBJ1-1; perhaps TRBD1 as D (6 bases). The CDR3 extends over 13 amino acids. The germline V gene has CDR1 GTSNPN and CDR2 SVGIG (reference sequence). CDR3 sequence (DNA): TGTGCCTGGAGTCATACAGGGAACACTGAAGCTTCCTTT. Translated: CAWSHTGNTEASF.

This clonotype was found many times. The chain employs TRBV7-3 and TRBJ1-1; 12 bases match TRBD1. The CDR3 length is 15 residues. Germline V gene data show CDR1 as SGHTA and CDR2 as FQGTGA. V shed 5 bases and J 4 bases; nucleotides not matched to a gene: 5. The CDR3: CASSLGTGGFTEAFF. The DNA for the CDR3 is TGTGCCAGCAGCCTTGGGACAGGGGGCTTCACTGAAGCTTTCTTT.

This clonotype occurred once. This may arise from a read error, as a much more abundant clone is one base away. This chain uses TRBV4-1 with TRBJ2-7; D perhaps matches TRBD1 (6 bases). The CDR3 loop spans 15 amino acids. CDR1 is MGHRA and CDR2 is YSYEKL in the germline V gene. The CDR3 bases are TGCGGCAGCAGCCAAGATTGGACAGACGGCTACGAGCAGTACTTC. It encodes CGSSQDWTDGYEQYF.

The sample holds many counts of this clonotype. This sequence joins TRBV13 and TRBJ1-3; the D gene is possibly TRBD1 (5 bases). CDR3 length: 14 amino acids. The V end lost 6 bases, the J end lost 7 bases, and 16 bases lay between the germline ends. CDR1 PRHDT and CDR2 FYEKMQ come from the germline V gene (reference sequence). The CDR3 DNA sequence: TGTGCCAGCAGTGCTGGGGCCAAAGTCAACACCATATATTTT. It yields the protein CASSAGAKVNTIYF.

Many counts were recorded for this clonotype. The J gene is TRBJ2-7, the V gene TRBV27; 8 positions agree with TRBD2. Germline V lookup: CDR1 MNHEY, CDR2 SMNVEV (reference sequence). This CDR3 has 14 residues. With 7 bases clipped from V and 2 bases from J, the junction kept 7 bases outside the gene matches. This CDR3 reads CASTPGLGTYEQYF. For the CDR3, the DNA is TGTGCCAGCACCCCGGGACTAGGCACCTACGAGCAGTACTTC.

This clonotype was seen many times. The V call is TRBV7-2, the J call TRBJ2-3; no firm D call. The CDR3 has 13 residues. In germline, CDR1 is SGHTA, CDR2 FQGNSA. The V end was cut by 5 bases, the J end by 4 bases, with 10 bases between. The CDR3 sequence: CASSHLLADTQYF. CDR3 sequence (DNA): TGTGCCAGCAGCCACCTGCTCGCAGATACGCAGTATTTT. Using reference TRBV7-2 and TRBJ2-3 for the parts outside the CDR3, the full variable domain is GAGVSQSPSNKVTEKGKDVELRCDPISGHTALYWYRQSLGQGLEFLIYFQGNSAPDKSGLPSDRFSAERTGGSVSTLTIQRTQQEDSAVYLCASSHLLADTQYFGPGTRLTVL.